This T cell receptor (beta chain) originates from a study of blood T cells in healthy people across ages (dated by TCRdb to the mid-2010s). About the full investigation: In model experiments, template switching captured roughly one uniquely barcoded TCR beta cDNA molecule for every two T cells. The study measured age-related changes in TCR beta repertoire diversity using deep sequencing normalized with unique cDNA molecular identifiers. The donors were divided into four age groups: young (average roughly 17 years), middle-aged (approximately 39), aged (approximately 62) and long-lived (82). Donors of different ages were randomly distributed across sequencing lanes to avoid experimental bias. Two additional independent replicas of 1 million unique cDNA reads from the same blood draw were analyzed for two donors (one aged 18 to 29 and one aged 80 or older).

To note about this clonotype: Its antigen is currently not known. This likely comes from a read error, as the CDR3 has no conserved phenylalanine or tryptophan at its end.

What the work shows at the level of the full study, not this receptor alone: Because the CMV infection status of the donors was unknown, age-related changes in expanded clonotypes may potentially have been confounded. The percentage of naive T cells measured by flow cytometry correlated strongly with observed TCR beta diversity. Estimates of total diversity based on one million sequenced T cells were considered lower bounds and underestimates. Observed TCR beta diversity per million T cells fell roughly linearly with age, and a significant reduction was already apparent by age roughly 40. Bulk unsorted PBMC profiling prevented conclusive comparison of naive and antigen-experienced compartments. Compared with the aged group, more naive CD4+ T cells, fewer expanded clones and increased TCR diversity were shown by the long-lived group, suggesting age selection.

CDR1 and CDR2, looked up from the germline V gene, are SGHAT and FQNNGV. A total of 14 residues make up the CDR3, ends included. Only CDR3 DNA is held: 42 bases, read in frame from base 1. V is clipped by 3 bases and J by 0 bases, and the sequence between their germline boundaries is 9 bases long. The donors were 40 or so Caucasian individuals from Russia, aged roughly 6 to 95 years, who were systemically healthy. Each donor gave 8 to 10 milliliters of peripheral blood, collected into EDTA-treated Vacutainer tubes. Ficoll-Paque density-gradient centrifugation was used to isolate PBMCs, with at least 6.5 million per sample. Trizol reagent was used to extract total RNA from PBMCs, with at least 5.5 micrograms per sample. The percentages of naive CD45RAhigh/CD27high T cells were determined by flow cytometry on a PBMC aliquot from every donor. The library relied on 5' RACE. The reads were generated on an Illumina HiSeq 2500. A second PCR of about 6 to 11 cycles was performed with a sample-barcoded 5' primer and a J-beta primer mix. A template-switch 5' adaptor carrying 12 random nucleotides introduced a unique molecular identifier onto each TCR beta cDNA molecule. Each sample yielded at least 2.5 million CDR3-containing paired-end reads. All of the RNA was converted into first-strand cDNA using the Mint cDNA synthesis kit, with a TRBC-specific oligonucleotide serving as the primer. Following uracil-DNA glycosylase treatment, all cDNA underwent a first 18-cycle PCR with the universal primers M1SS and BC2_uni_R. The authors' analysis ran thus. For normalization, 1 million high-quality reads were randomly selected from each sample, with every read carrying a distinct molecular identifier. Instead of being binned into consensus sequences, reads with shared molecular identifiers were discarded. CDR3 identification, clonotype clustering and error correction used MiTCR with a Q25 quality threshold and the strictest error-elimination algorithm. A nonparametric unseen species model with Euler transformation was used to estimate a lower bound on total TCR beta diversity. The public reads were reanalyzed by TCRdb: fastp trimming at Q25, MiXCR alignment, in-frame beta chains only. Merged by CDR3 protein, the rows form single entries marked with the most common genes and DNA. TCRdb's processing, not the study's, gives the V and J calls here. The sample profile shows around 990,000 distinct CDR3 sequences; about two fifths of them were found once. The ten largest clonotypes hold over 10% of the sample.

The material sequenced was blood. The receptor was derived from a man between 18 and 29 years old in good health. The V and J genes are TRBV11-2 and TRBJ2-7; TRBD2 might be the D gene, on 5 matching bases. The CDR3 protein sequence reads: CASSLPGNSYEQYL. The DNA sequence follows: TGTGCCAGCAGCTTGCCCGGGAACTCCTACGAGCAGTACTTA.